These 2 T cell receptor beta chains came from one sample sequenced in a study of blood T cells in healthy people across ages (dated by TCRdb to the mid-2010s). Receptor amplification or capture employed 5' RACE. TCRdb shows the sequencer as Illumina HiSeq 2500. A second PCR of roughly 6 to 11 cycles was performed with a sample-barcoded 5' primer and a J-beta primer mix. TCRdb took the public reads, trimmed them with fastp at Q25, ran MiXCR for clone calling and kept in-frame beta chains. Under each unique CDR3 protein, matching rows form one entry showing the most common genes and DNA. In all, the sample holds about 1.7 million distinct CDR3 sequences, and 25% to 30% of those were seen once. About 7.7% of the sample is in the top ten clones. The sequencing sample was made of blood. These receptors originate from a woman aged 25 to 39 in good health.

To note about this clonotype: An end of the junction differs from the germline gene, which may be a read error. The V gene is TRBV20-1, the J gene TRBJ2-7; D uncertain. This CDR3 is built from 16 residues. The germline gives CDR1 DFQATT, CDR2 SNEGSKA (reference sequence). CDR3 protein: CSVREWGWQLSYEQYF. The CDR3 DNA sequence: TGCAGTGTTAGAGAATGGGGATGGCAGTTATCCTACGAGCAGTACTTC.

To note about this clonotype: A junction boundary mismatches the germline segment, possibly from a read error. The genes are TRBV12-3 or TRBV12-4 and TRBJ1-6; a possible D gene is TRBD1 (6 bases). The CDR3 is 16 amino acids. The CDR3 DNA is TGTGCCAGCAGTTTGGGGGCCCCACTCCTGGGATCACCCCGCCACTTT. Amino acid sequence: CASSLGAPLLGSPRHF.